A selection of T cell receptor beta chains follows, all from one sample in a study of blood T cells in healthy people across ages. Each CDR3 protein is one row after TCRdb ran MiXCR on the 5' RACE reads. This repertoire shows about 1,600,000 distinct CDR3 sequences, 42% found once; its top ten account for 7.9%. The sequencing sample was made of blood. These receptors were collected from a woman under 30 in good health. Each CDR3 is given with its conserved first and last residue. D genes are given only for firm matches. Clone size is shown for a subset of rows, as once, few, many or a class of expanded clone.

size	J	V	D	DNA	CDR3
NA	TRBJ2-3	TRBV9	NA	TGTGCCAGCAGCCCCCACCCCACAGATACGCAGTATTTT	CASSPHPTDTQYF
NA	TRBJ2-7	TRBV11-2	TRBD1	TGTGCCAGCAGCTTAAGGGGGACAGGGAGCTCCTACGAGCAGTACTTC	CASSLRGTGSSYEQYF
few	TRBJ2-7	TRBV7-9	TRBD1	TGTGCCAGCAGCGTTTGGGACAGGGGGCCCCACGAGCAGTACTTC	CASSVWDRGPHEQYF
NA	TRBJ2-7	TRBV20-1	TRBD1	TGCAGTGCCTTGGACAGGGTGGGGGCCTACGAGCAGTACTTC	CSALDRVGAYEQYF
NA	TRBJ1-1	TRBV6-4	NA	TGTGCCAGCAGAACCCAGGACGGCGGGGTAACTGAAGCTTTCTTT	CASRTQDGGVTEAFF
few	TRBJ2-3	TRBV2	NA	TGTGCCAGCAGTGAAGAAGGGGCGGATCTCACAGATACGCAGTATTTT	CASSEEGADLTDTQYF
few	TRBJ2-1	TRBV3-1	TRBD1	TGTGCCAGCAGCACCGACAGGGGGGTATACAATGAGCAGTTCTTC	CASSTDRGVYNEQFF
NA	TRBJ2-1	TRBV27	TRBD2	TGTGCCAGCAGTTTTAGTGGAGGGACTAGCGGACCCTACGAGCAGTTCTTC	CASSFSGGTSGPYEQFF
NA	TRBJ2-7	TRBV19	TRBD1	TGTGCCAGTAGTGCACCGGGACAGGTAATTAACGAGCAGTACTTC	CASSAPGQVINEQYF
NA	TRBJ1-1	TRBV27	NA	TGTGCCGGCCGATCACAGGGATTCACTGAAGCTTTCTTT	CAGRSQGFTEAFF
NA	TRBJ1-1	TRBV7-3	NA	TGTGCCAGCAGCCAAAGTTCGACGAACACTGAAGCTTTCTTT	CASSQSSTNTEAFF
NA	TRBJ2-7	TRBV27	TRBD1	TGTGCCATCGGGTACCGGGACAGTCCCTACGAGCAGTACTTC	CAIGYRDSPYEQYF
few	TRBJ1-6	TRBV10-3	NA	TGTGCCATCAGTGCTCCCGGGGGTTCACCCCTCCACTTT	CAISAPGGSPLHF
NA	TRBJ1-2	TRBV9	NA	TGTGCCAGCAGCGTGGTTTCCAGCTATGGCTACACCTTC	CASSVVSSYGYTF
NA	TRBJ2-7	TRBV18	TRBD1	TGTGCCAGCTCAAGACAGGGACAGGGGTACGAGCAGTACTTC	CASSRQGQGYEQYF
once	TRBJ1-1	TRBV4-1	TRBD1	TGCGCCAGCAGATGGGGCCGGGACAGGGGGAACACTGAAGCTTTCTTT	CASRWGRDRGNTEAFF
NA	TRBJ2-3	TRBV7-2	NA	TGTGCCAGCAGCGCGACTTGGGGAGATACGCAGTATTTT	CASSATWGDTQYF